This T cell receptor beta chain was documented in a study of blood T cell repertoires in COVID-19. For the study at large: Nucleic acid was either cDNA or gDNA, and it came from T cells, B-cell-depleted T cells, or PBMCs.

As handled by the study authors: Estimated nucleated cell counts came from reference gene primer amplification. Profiling relied on immunoSEQ multiplex PCR, and the TCRdb table lists in-frame clones only, not all of them. The D gene and trimming were derived from the DNA, and the V and J assignments and clone size from that table. Seen here are more than 120,000 clones, 80% to 90% observed once, and the top ten hold 2% to 3%. V lost 4 bases, J lost 2 bases, and 6 bases stayed unmatched. The CDR3 is 16 residues long. CDR1 and CDR2 from the germline V gene are SGDLS and YYNGEE. This TCR was sampled from a human donor with acute or convalescent COVID-19. The donor label of this sample is uncertain. The specimen was peripheral blood. The J gene is TRBJ2-3, the V gene TRBV9, with 11 bases aligning to TRBD2. The CDR3 nucleotides are TGTGCCAGCAGCTCCCTAGCGGGAGGCTCCACAGATACGCAGTATTTT. It codes for CASSSLAGGSTDTQYF.